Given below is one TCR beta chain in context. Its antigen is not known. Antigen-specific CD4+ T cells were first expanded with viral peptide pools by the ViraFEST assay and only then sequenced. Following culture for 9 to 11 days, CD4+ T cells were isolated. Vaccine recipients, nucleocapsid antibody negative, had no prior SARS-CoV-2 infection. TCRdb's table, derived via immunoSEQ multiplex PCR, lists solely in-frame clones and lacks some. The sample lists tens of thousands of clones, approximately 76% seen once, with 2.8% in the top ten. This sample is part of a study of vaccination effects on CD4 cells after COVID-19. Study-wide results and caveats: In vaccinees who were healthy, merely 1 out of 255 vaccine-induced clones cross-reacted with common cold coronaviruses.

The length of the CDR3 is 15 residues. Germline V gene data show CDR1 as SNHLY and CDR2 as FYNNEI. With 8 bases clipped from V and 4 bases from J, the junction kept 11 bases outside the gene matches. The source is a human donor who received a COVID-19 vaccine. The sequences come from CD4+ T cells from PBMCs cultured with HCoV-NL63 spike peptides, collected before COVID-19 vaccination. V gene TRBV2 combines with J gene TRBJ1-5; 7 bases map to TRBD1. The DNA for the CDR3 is TGTGCCAGCCAACAGGGGTCCCTTAGAAATCAGCCCCAGCATTTT. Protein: CASQQGSLRNQPQHF.